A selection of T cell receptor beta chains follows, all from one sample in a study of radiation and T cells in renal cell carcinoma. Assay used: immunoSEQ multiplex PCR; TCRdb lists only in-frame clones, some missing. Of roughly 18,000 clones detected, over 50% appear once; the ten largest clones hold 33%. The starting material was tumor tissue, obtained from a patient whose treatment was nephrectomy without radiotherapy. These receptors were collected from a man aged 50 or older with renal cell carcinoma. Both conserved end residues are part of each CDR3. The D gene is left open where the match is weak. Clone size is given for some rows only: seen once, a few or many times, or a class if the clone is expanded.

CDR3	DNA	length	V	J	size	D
CAWGTGGTDTQYF	TGTGCCTGGGGGACAGGGGGCACAGATACGCAGTATTTT	13	TRBV30	TRBJ2-3	NA	TRBD1
CAWSVRAGDTEAFF	TGTGCCTGGAGTGTAAGGGCGGGGGACACTGAAGCTTTCTTT	14	TRBV30	TRBJ1-1	few	NA
CATSRTGDGEAFF	TGTGCCACCAGCAGGACTGGGGACGGGGAAGCTTTCTTT	13	TRBV15	TRBJ1-1	NA	NA
CASSLDRVGQPQHF	TGTGCCAGCAGCTTGGACAGGGTAGGTCAGCCCCAGCATTTT	14	TRBV7-2	TRBJ1-5	NA	TRBD1
CASSQALGGGYEQYF	TGTGCCAGCAGCCAAGCTCTTGGGGGCGGGTACGAGCAGTACTTC	15	TRBV14	TRBJ2-7	NA	NA
CASSEDGYNQPQHF	TGTGCCAGCAGTGAGGACGGCTACAATCAGCCCCAGCATTTT	14	TRBV6-4	TRBJ1-5	NA	NA
CASSPHRDSNQPQHF	TGTGCCAGTAGTCCCCACAGGGATAGCAATCAGCCCCAGCATTTT	15	TRBV19	TRBJ1-5	many	NA
CASMAPATLYF	TGTGCCAGCATGGCCCCCGCAACCCTCTACTTC	11	TRBV27	TRBJ2-7	once	NA
CASSLGPTGGGQPQHF	TGTGCCAGCAGCTTAGGACCGACAGGGGGGGGTCAGCCCCAGCATTTT	16	TRBV7-2	TRBJ1-5	NA	TRBD1
CASSQGQWDNYGYTF	TGCGCCAGCAGCCAAGGACAGTGGGATAACTATGGCTACACCTTC	15	TRBV4-3	TRBJ1-2	NA	NA
CASSLGVSNQPQHF	TGTGCCAGCAGCTTGGGTGTTAGCAATCAGCCCCAGCATTTT	14	TRBV7-2	TRBJ1-5	NA	NA
CASSSGTGLGTQYF	TGTGCCAGCAGCTCCGGGACCGGGTTGGGGACCCAGTACTTC	14	TRBV7-2	TRBJ2-5	NA	NA
CASRPQGVAHYGYTF	TGTGCCAGCAGGCCTCAGGGAGTAGCACATTATGGCTACACCTTC	15	TRBV7-9	TRBJ1-2	NA	NA
CASSPRQGPNYGYTF	TGTGCCAGCAGCCCGCGACAGGGACCTAACTATGGCTACACCTTC	15	TRBV9	TRBJ1-2	few	TRBD1
CASSHTRGNTEAFF	TGCGCCAGCAGCCATACCCGGGGGAACACTGAAGCTTTCTTT	14	TRBV4-3	TRBJ1-1	NA	NA
CASSHLTGTDGYTF	TGCGCCAGCAGCCACCTCACCGGGACAGATGGCTACACCTTC	14	TRBV5-1	TRBJ1-2	NA	TRBD1
CASSVTGGGNQPQHF	TGTGCCAGTAGTGTGACAGGGGGAGGCAATCAGCCCCAGCATTTT	15	TRBV19	TRBJ1-5	NA	TRBD1
CASSLRRGSTDTQYF	TGTGCCAGCAGCTTGAGGAGGGGTAGCACAGATACGCAGTATTTT	15	TRBV11-3	TRBJ2-3	NA	NA
CASSKRDSALGNTIYF	TGTGCCAGCAGCAAGAGGGACAGTGCTCTTGGAAACACCATATATTTT	16	TRBV11-2	TRBJ1-3	many	TRBD1
CASSPDGASSYEQYF	TGTGCCAGCAGCCCGGACGGTGCGAGCTCCTACGAGCAGTACTTC	15	TRBV9	TRBJ2-7	NA	NA
CASSVGQGARTEAFF	TGCGCCAGCAGCGTGGGACAGGGGGCGCGGACTGAAGCTTTCTTT	15	TRBV5-1	TRBJ1-1	few	TRBD1
CASRTGTYTEAFF	TGTGCCAGCAGGACCGGGACATACACTGAAGCTTTCTTT	13	TRBV6-1	TRBJ1-1	NA	NA
CASRYSSGSNQPQHF	TGTGCCAGCAGATACAGTTCCGGGAGCAATCAGCCCCAGCATTTT	15	TRBV6-1	TRBJ1-5	NA	NA
CASSGGPTSGIVDEQYF	TGTGCCAGTAGTGGGGGGCCGACTAGCGGGATTGTCGACGAGCAGTACTTC	17	TRBV19	TRBJ2-7	NA	TRBD2
CASSQTSNSPPFQPQHF	TGCGCCAGCAGCCAGACCTCCAATAGTCCACCTTTTCAGCCCCAGCATTTT	17	TRBV4-3	TRBJ1-5	NA	NA
CASSQDTGRDGYTF	TGCGCCAGCAGCCAAGATACAGGGAGGGATGGCTACACCTTC	14	TRBV4-3	TRBJ1-2	NA	NA
CASSVKEGDEQYF	TGTGCCAGCAGCGTTAAGGAAGGGGACGAGCAGTACTTC	13	TRBV9	TRBJ2-7	NA	NA
CASLPFLSLRAEAFF	TGTGCCAGCCTACCTTTCCTGTCGCTCCGGGCTGAAGCTTTCTTT	15	TRBV5-6	TRBJ1-1	NA	NA
CASSLAQQETQYF	TGTGCCAGCAGCTTAGCGCAACAAGAGACCCAGTACTTC	13	TRBV7-9	TRBJ2-5	NA	NA
CASSLLPGSNQPQHF	TGTGCCAGCAGCTTACTACCGGGTAGCAATCAGCCCCAGCATTTT	15	TRBV7-2	TRBJ1-5	NA	NA
CASSPMSGANVLTF	TGTGCCAGCAGCCCCATGTCCGGGGCCAACGTCCTGACTTTC	14	TRBV9	TRBJ2-6	NA	NA
CASSPYGNEQYF	TGTGCCAGCTCGCCCTACGGTAACGAGCAGTACTTC	12	TRBV18	TRBJ2-7	NA	NA
CASSITGVTGANVLTF	TGTGCCAGTAGTATTACAGGGGTTACTGGGGCCAACGTCCTGACTTTC	16	TRBV19	TRBJ2-6	many	TRBD1
CATSRRLAVTDTQYF	TGTGCCACCAGCAGGCGACTAGCGGTCACAGATACGCAGTATTTT	15	TRBV15	TRBJ2-3	NA	TRBD2